This paragraph reports one T cell receptor beta chain. Germline CDR1 reads MDHEN; CDR2 reads SYDVKM. The V end lost 7 bases, the J end lost 5 bases, and 14 bases lay between the germline ends. The CDR3 is 14 residues long. This specimen comes from a study of technical replicates of blood from a handful of donors. Using immunoSEQ multiplex PCR, the repertoire was profiled, and TCRdb retains in-frame clones only, with some absent. The sample consists of some 90,000 clones, about 95% of them appearing once. This TCR derives from a human donor in good health. The chain couples TRBV28 to TRBJ2-2, with D possibly being TRBD1 (6 bases). The specimen sequenced was T cells isolated from PBMCs. The CDR3 DNA follows: TGTGCCAGCATATTTGGGACAACTACCGGGGAGCTGTTTTTT. It specifies CASIFGTTTGELFF.